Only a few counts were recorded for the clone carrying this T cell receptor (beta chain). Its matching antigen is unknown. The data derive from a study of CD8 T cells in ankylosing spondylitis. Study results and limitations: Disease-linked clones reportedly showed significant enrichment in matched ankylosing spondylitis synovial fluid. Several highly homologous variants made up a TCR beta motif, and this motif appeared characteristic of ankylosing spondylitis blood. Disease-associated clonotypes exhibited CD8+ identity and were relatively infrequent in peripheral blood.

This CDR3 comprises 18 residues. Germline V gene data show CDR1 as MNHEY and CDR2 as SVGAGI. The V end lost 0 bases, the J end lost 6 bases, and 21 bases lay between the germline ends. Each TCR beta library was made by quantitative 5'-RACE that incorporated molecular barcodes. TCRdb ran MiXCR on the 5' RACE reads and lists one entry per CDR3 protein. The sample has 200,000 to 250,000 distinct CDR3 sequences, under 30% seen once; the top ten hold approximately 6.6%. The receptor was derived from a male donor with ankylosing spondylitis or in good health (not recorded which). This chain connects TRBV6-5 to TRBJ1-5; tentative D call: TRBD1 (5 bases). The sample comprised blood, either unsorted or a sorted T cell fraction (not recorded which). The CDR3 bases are TGTGCCAGCAGTTACTCTGGACACACACCGGAGCAATCTCAGCCCCAGCATTTT. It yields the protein CASSYSGHTPEQSQPQHF.